This T cell receptor beta chain was sequenced for a study of identical twins. Study-wide findings and caveats: Cord blood's abundant beta clonotypes had fewer insertions, unlike memory repertoires. With monozygotic twins, out-of-frame TCR alpha sharing exceeded what models estimated. Findings came from cross-sectional statistics, without long-term follow-up of donors.

This clonotype was observed a few times. No antigen is known for it. Unique molecular identifiers were present on the cDNA, which also gained a universal primer site by template switching. TCRdb itself ran the 5' RACE reads through MiXCR, one entry per CDR3 protein. The repertoire consists of just over 450,000 distinct CDR3 sequences, with over 12% occurring once and the leading ten covering 0.52%. V lost 7 bases and J 1 base, leaving 14 bases between the germline ends. The CDR3 extends over 15 amino acids. This sample also belongs to another study, concerning yellow fever vaccine responses in identical twins.

What was sequenced was CD4+ T cells sorted from blood. This TCR came from a woman younger than 30 in good health. V and J are TRBV12-3 or TRBV12-4 and TRBJ2-1; possibly TRBD2 for D (6 bases). The CDR3 sequence: CASTGRGGSYNEQFF. CDR3 coding DNA: TGTGCCAGCACAGGACGCGGAGGGTCCTACAATGAGCAGTTCTTC.